Following are 27 T cell receptor beta chains from one sample sequenced in a study of blood T cell repertoires in COVID-19. The assay was immunoSEQ multiplex PCR, and TCRdb's table has in-frame clones only and misses some. The sample lists some 75,000 clones, around nine tenths occurring once. The sequenced material came from peripheral blood. All receptors derive from a man aged 60 to 69 with acute or convalescent COVID-19.

The gene calls are TRBV19 and TRBJ1-3, with TRBD1 matching 7 bases. The germline gives CDR1 LNHDA, CDR2 SQIVND (reference sequence). The CDR3 covers 16 residues. Trimming at V came to 6 bases and at J to 0 bases, leaving 8 bases not matched to a gene. The CDR3 region is CASSLYRDSSGNTIYF. For the CDR3, the DNA is TGTGCCAGTAGCCTTTACCGGGACAGCTCTGGAAACACCATATATTTT.

This clone was recorded only once. An end of the junction does not agree with germline; a read error may underlie this. CDR3 DNA sequence: TGTGCCGGTAGTCCAACGGACAGGGGCTCCTACAATGAGCAGTTCTTC. Translating it yields CAGSPTDRGSYNEQFF. V gene TRBV19 combines with J gene TRBJ2-1; 9 bases are shared with TRBD1. Germline lookup yields CDR1 LNHDA and CDR2 SQIVND (reference sequence). The CDR3 consists of 16 residues.

The chain employs TRBV5-1 and TRBJ1-1, with D perhaps TRBD1 (5 bases). V shed 0 bases and J shed 4 bases, with 13 bases lying between them. The CDR3 spans 15 residues. CDR1 SGHRS and CDR2 YFSETQ come from the germline V gene. This CDR3 reads CASSLAALRGTEAFF. In DNA, the CDR3 is TGCGCCAGCAGCTTGGCAGCACTTAGGGGCACTGAAGCTTTCTTT.

The chain couples TRBV5-4 to TRBJ1-2, with D perhaps TRBD1 (5 bases). V gave up 2 bases and J gave up 4 bases, with 12 bases separating them. Germline V gene data show CDR1 as SGHNT and CDR2 as YYREEE (reference sequence). The CDR3 has 14 residues. CDR3 nucleotide sequence: TGTGCCAGCAGCTTCGGGGGGTACGGCTATGGCTACACCTTC. Protein sequence: CASSFGGYGYGYTF.

The chain couples TRBV28 to TRBJ2-5, with TRBD2 identical over 10 bases. The J segment lost 2 bases and the V segment lost 2 bases, leaving 2 bases of the junction unmatched. The length of the CDR3 is 15 residues. The germline gives CDR1 MDHEN, CDR2 SYDVKM. CDR3 protein: CASSLTSGVQETQYF. Written as DNA, the CDR3 is TGTGCCAGCAGTTTAACTAGCGGGGTTCAAGAGACCCAGTACTTC. Based on the CDR3 plus reference TRBV28 and TRBJ2-5, the full variable domain is DVKVTQSSRYLVKRTGEKVFLECVQDMDHENMFWYRQDPGLGLRLIYFSYDVKMKEKGDIPEGYSVSREKKERFSLILESASTNQTSMYLCASSLTSGVQETQYFGPGTRLLVL.

This clone was counted between two and nine times. The V and J genes are TRBV9 and TRBJ1-3; TRBD1 is a possible D gene (6 bases). CDR3 length: 14 amino acids. Germline lookup yields CDR1 SGDLS and CDR2 YYNGEE. The V gene lost 0 bases and the J gene lost 3 bases, with 7 bases spanning the gap. CDR3 amino acids: CASSVDRDGNTIYF. The CDR3 nucleotides are TGTGCCAGCAGCGTAGACAGGGATGGAAACACCATATATTTT.

The V call is TRBV7-9, the J call TRBJ1-1, with 7 bases fitting TRBD1. Germline assignment: CDR1 SEHNR and CDR2 FQNEAQ (reference sequence). The CDR3 consists of 14 residues. Unmatched junction bases numbered 2, after V lost 2 bases and J lost 2 bases. CDR3 residues: CASSLQGVNTEAFF. As DNA, the CDR3 is TGTGCCAGCAGCTTACAGGGGGTAAACACTGAAGCTTTCTTT.

The V gene is TRBV11-2, the J gene TRBJ1-6, with a possible D match to TRBD1 (6 bases). Trimming took 5 bases from V and 3 from J, leaving 11 bases between them. This CDR3 has 15 residues. Looked up from germline, CDR1 is SGHAT and CDR2 is FQNNGV. CDR3 in amino acids: CASSGTGNYNSPLHF. The DNA for the CDR3 is TGTGCCAGCAGCGGCACAGGGAACTATAATTCACCCCTCCACTTT.

This chain joins TRBV6-2 or TRBV6-3 and TRBJ2-1; 7 positions agree with TRBD2. Germline CDR1 and CDR2: MNHEY and SVGEGT. This CDR3 spans 20 amino acids. V shed 6 bases and J 5 bases; nucleotides not matched to a gene: 25. The CDR3 reads CASSRSPLSGTGGGNNEQFF. As DNA, the CDR3 is TGTGCCAGCAGCCGATCTCCTCTGAGCGGGACTGGAGGTGGGAACAATGAGCAGTTCTTC.

This chain connects TRBV5-1 to TRBJ2-1; TRBD2 might be the D (6 bases). V was cut by 7 bases and J by 0 bases, with 14 bases left in between. This CDR3 contains 15 residues. Germline CDR1 is SGHRS and CDR2 is YFSETQ. CDR3 DNA sequence: TGCGCCAGCCGACGGGAGTACCGCTCCTACAATGAGCAGTTCTTC. It yields the protein CASRREYRSYNEQFF.

The rearrangement joins TRBV29-1 to TRBJ2-5; tentative D call: TRBD1 (6 bases). The CDR3 contains 14 residues. The germline CDR1 and CDR2 sequences are SQVTM and ANQGSEA. V lost 4 bases, J lost 5 bases, and 17 bases lay in between. CDR3 sequence reads: CSVGGREGRETQYF. For the CDR3, the DNA is TGCAGCGTTGGGGGGCGAGAGGGAAGGGAGACCCAGTACTTC. Full variable domain (outside the CDR3, taken from reference TRBV29-1 and TRBJ2-5): SAVISQKPSRDICQRGTSLTIQCQVDSQVTMMFWYRQQPGQSLTLIATANQGSEATYESGFVIDKFPISRPNLTFSTLTVSNMSPEDSSIYLCSVGGREGRETQYFGPGTRLLVL.

This clone was recorded only once. This chain uses TRBV19 with TRBJ1-1; D is unresolved. V lost 3 bases to trimming and J lost 3 bases, with 8 bases between them. The CDR3 sequence is 13 residues long. Germline lookup yields CDR1 LNHDA and CDR2 SQIVND (reference sequence). This CDR3 reads CASSIYRYTEAFF. The CDR3 bases are TGTGCCAGTAGTATTTACAGATACACTGAAGCTTTCTTT.

The gene calls are TRBV5-1 and TRBJ2-3, with 10 bases that match TRBD1. The trim removed 4 bases at V and 1 base at J, leaving 3 bases unmatched. This CDR3 spans 15 amino acids. CDR1 SGHRS and CDR2 YFSETQ come from the germline V gene. Here the CDR3 reads CASSQDRGGTDTQYF. As DNA, the CDR3 is TGCGCCAGCAGCCAGGACAGGGGGGGCACAGATACGCAGTATTTT. Drawing the rest from reference TRBV5-1 and TRBJ2-3, the complete variable domain is KAGVTQTPRYLIKTRGQQVTLSCSPISGHRSVSWYQQTPGQGLQFLFEYFSETQRNKGNFPGRFSGRQFSNSRSEMNVSTLELGDSALYLCASSQDRGGTDTQYFGPGTRLTVL.

The chain joins TRBV5-1 to TRBJ2-7; 9 bases fit TRBD2. The CDR3 sequence is 15 residues long. Per the germline V gene, CDR1 is SGHRS and CDR2 is YFSETQ. J lost 2 bases, V lost 6 bases, and 9 bases had no gene match. CDR3 nucleotides: TGCGCCAGCACCCCTACTAGCGGGCCCGCCTACGAGCAGTACTTC. Its translation: CASTPTSGPAYEQYF.

The chain joins TRBV19 to TRBJ2-1; 12 bases are shared with TRBD2. V lost 4 bases, J lost 6 bases, and 4 bases stayed unmatched. The germline CDR1 and CDR2 sequences are LNHDA and SQIVND (reference sequence). This CDR3 is built from 15 residues. Here the CDR3 reads CASSTGLAGFNEQFF. For the CDR3, the DNA is TGTGCCAGTAGTACGGGACTAGCGGGCTTCAATGAGCAGTTCTTC.

The chain is built from TRBV20-1 and TRBJ2-5, with TRBD2 matching over 7 bases. The ends lost 3 bases at V and 4 bases at J; junction bases unmatched: 5. In germline, CDR1 is DFQATT, CDR2 SNEGSKA (reference sequence). This CDR3 region has 13 residues. DNA for the CDR3: TGCAGTGCTAGTCTTCCGGGAGGAGAGACCCAGTACTTC. It yields the protein CSASLPGGETQYF.

CDR3 region: CASSPRDRGNQPQHF. The DNA of the CDR3 is TGTGCCAGCAGTCCTCGGGACAGGGGCAATCAGCCCCAGCATTTT. The chain joins TRBV27 to TRBJ1-5; TRBD1 aligns across 9 bases. The CDR3 covers 15 residues. The germline gives CDR1 MNHEY, CDR2 SMNVEV (reference sequence). The V segment lost 5 bases and the J segment 2 bases; nucleotides outside the gene matches: 4.

V and J are TRBV3-1 (or the pseudogene TRBV3-2) and TRBJ1-5; 7 bases line up with TRBD1. CDR3 length equals 19 residues. Looked up from germline, CDR1 is LGHDT and CDR2 is YNNKEL (reference sequence). J gave up 0 bases and V 3 bases, and 14 bases lay outside the gene matches. CDR3 bases: TGTGCCAGCAGCCACGGGACAGTATCAGGAAGAATTAGCAATCAGCCCCAGCATTTT. Amino acids: CASSHGTVSGRISNQPQHF.

This chain joins TRBV30 and TRBJ2-1; 10 nucleotides agree with TRBD2. CDR1 and CDR2 from the germline V gene are GTSNPN and SVGIG (reference sequence). V shed 2 bases, J shed 14 bases, and the junction held 12 bases outside the gene matches. This CDR3 comprises 14 residues. In nucleotides, the CDR3 is TGTGCCTGGAGTTTTACTAGCGGGAAAAGCGAAGAGTTCTTC. Its protein product is CAWSFTSGKSEEFF. Combining the CDR3 with reference TRBV30 and TRBJ2-1 gives the whole variable domain SQTIHQWPATLVQPVGSPLSLECTVEGTSNPNLYWYRQAAGRGLQLLFYSVGIGQISSEVPQNLSASRPQDRQFILSSKKLLLSDSGFYLCAWSFTSGKSEEFFGPGTRLTVL.

The rearrangement uses TRBV19 and TRBJ1-5, with D possibly being TRBD1 (5 bases). This CDR3 region has 14 residues. Trimming removed 5 bases from V and 6 bases from J, with 14 bases in between. Germline-derived CDR1 and CDR2 are LNHDA and SQIVND (reference sequence). The CDR3 protein is CASSPRGIIQPQHF. DNA of the CDR3: TGTGCCAGTAGTCCTCGGGGGATAATTCAGCCCCAGCATTTT.

The chain uses TRBV5-1 and TRBJ2-3, with D possibly being TRBD2 (6 bases). CDR1 and CDR2 from the germline V gene are SGHRS and YFSETQ. The V end was cut by 4 bases, the J end by 0 bases, with 9 bases between. The CDR3 length is 14 residues. CDR3 sequence (DNA): TGCGCCAGCAGCCGGGACTCCAGCACAGATACGCAGTATTTT. It encodes CASSRDSSTDTQYF.

The gene calls are TRBV27 and TRBJ1-2, with D uncertain. Germline-derived CDR1 and CDR2 are MNHEY and SMNVEV (reference sequence). This CDR3 comprises 14 residues. V was cut by 4 bases and J by 6 bases, with 15 bases left in between. Written as DNA, the CDR3 is TGTGCCAGCAGTTCAACTCCCTCGAGGGATGGCTACACCTTC. This encodes CASSSTPSRDGYTF.

The chain couples TRBV5-1 to TRBJ2-5; 10 bases align to TRBD1. Trimming at V came to 0 bases and at J to 5 bases, leaving 7 bases not matched to a gene. CDR1 and CDR2 (germline): SGHRS, YFSETQ. The CDR3 consists of 16 residues. CDR3 in amino acids: CASSLVPTGGSETQYF. The CDR3 DNA is TGCGCCAGCAGCTTGGTTCCGACAGGGGGCTCGGAGACCCAGTACTTC.

This clone showed up just once. The chain has TRBV5-1 and TRBJ2-3, with D perhaps TRBD2 (6 bases). Per the germline V gene, CDR1 is SGHRS and CDR2 is YFSETQ. Trimming pared 7 bases from V and 0 bases from J, leaving 18 bases between. The CDR3 has 16 amino acids. DNA for the CDR3: TGCGCCAGCGCGGAGGTGGCGGGACTGAGCACAGATACGCAGTATTTT. This sequence encodes CASAEVAGLSTDTQYF. The whole variable domain, remainder taken from reference TRBV5-1 and TRBJ2-3, is KAGVTQTPRYLIKTRGQQVTLSCSPISGHRSVSWYQQTPGQGLQFLFEYFSETQRNKGNFPGRFSGRQFSNSRSEMNVSTLELGDSALYLCASAEVAGLSTDTQYFGPGTRLTVL.

V gene TRBV4-2 combines with J gene TRBJ2-1, with TRBD2 matching over 12 bases. Germline V lookup: CDR1 LGHNA, CDR2 YNFKEQ. The CDR3 is made up of 16 amino acids. Trimming took 1 base from V and 4 from J; bases not matched to a gene: 2. As DNA, the CDR3 is TGTGCCAGCAGCCAAGGGACTAGCGGGACTTACAATGAGCAGTTCTTC. Translation gives CASSQGTSGTYNEQFF.

This chain connects TRBV5-4 to TRBJ1-3; the match to TRBD1 covers 10 bases. V lost 4 bases to trimming and J lost 4 bases; unmatched junction nucleotides: 11. Germline-derived CDR1 and CDR2 are SGHNT and YYREEE (reference sequence). The CDR3 is 17 residues long. DNA of the CDR3: TGTGCCAGCAGCCGACAAGCAGGGACAGGGGTCGGAAACACCATATATTTT. Its protein product is CASSRQAGTGVGNTIYF. Using reference TRBV5-4 and TRBJ1-3 for the parts outside the CDR3, the full variable domain is ETGVTQSPTHLIKTRGQQVTLRCSSQSGHNTVSWYQQALGQGPQFIFQYYREEENGRGNFPPRFSGLQFPNYSSELNVNALELDDSALYLCASSRQAGTGVGNTIYFGEGSWLTVV.

The genes are TRBV7-8 and TRBJ1-5, with 9 nucleotides matching TRBD1. The CDR3 runs to 15 residues. Germline V gene lookup returns CDR1 SGHVS and CDR2 FQNEAQ. The J segment lost 4 bases and the V segment lost 5 bases, leaving 6 bases of the junction unmatched. In DNA form, the CDR3 reads TGTGCCAGCAGCCCCCGGGACAGGGCTAATCAGCCCCAGCATTTT. Translated, it gives CASSPRDRANQPQHF.